The 22 T cell receptor beta chains reported below all come from one sample, sequenced in a study of regulatory T cells in long-lasting Graves disease. Time point described: newly diagnosed GD, antithyroid drugs for less than 3 months. With RNA extracted from PBMCs as input, the TCR library was made. Researchers made TCR beta libraries by using iRepertoire HTBI primers and running Arm-PCR on CDR3 regions. TCRdb passed the multiplex PCR reads through MiXCR, listing each CDR3 protein once. The table has approximately 310,000 distinct CDR3 sequences, roughly 18% seen once. Sequencing used peripheral blood mononuclear cells (PBMCs), obtained at new diagnosis, from a patient treated with antithyroid drugs. These receptor sequences come from a female donor with Graves disease.

This clonotype was recorded at least ten times. The chain is built from TRBV19 and TRBJ2-5; TRBD2 matches 9 bases. Germline V lookup: CDR1 LNHDA, CDR2 SQIVND (reference sequence). Unmatched junction bases numbered 13, after V lost 6 bases and J lost 5 bases. The CDR3 is 16 amino acids. CDR3 nucleotides: TGTGCCAGTAGGACTTTAGCGGGAGAGGTAACGGAGACCCAGTACTTC. Its protein product is CASRTLAGEVTETQYF.

J is TRBJ1-4 and V is TRBV6-9; 10 positions agree with TRBD1. There are 14 residues in the CDR3. Unmatched junction bases numbered 4, after V lost 4 bases and J lost 8 bases. The germline V gene encodes CDR1 MNHGY and CDR2 SVAAGI. CDR3 sequence (DNA): TGTGCCAGCAGTTCCGGGACAGGGGACGAAAAACTGTTTTTT. It specifies CASSSGTGDEKLFF.

A word on this clonotype: A much larger clone lies one base from this, so it may be a read error. Because the CDR3 is missing its conserved closing phenylalanine or tryptophan, this is likely a read error. The chain is built from TRBV3-1 and TRBJ2-3; the match to TRBD2 covers 11 bases. The germline gives CDR1 LGHDT, CDR2 YNNKEL (reference sequence). This CDR3 comprises 14 residues. V lost 5 bases to trimming and J lost 4 bases; unmatched junction nucleotides: 2. This CDR3 reads CASSALAGADTQYY. The CDR3 DNA follows: TGTGCCAGCAGCGCACTAGCGGGAGCAGATACGCAGTATTAT.

A note on this clonotype: This could be a read error, since a much larger clone is one nucleotide away. The J gene is TRBJ2-5, the V gene TRBV7-8; TRBD1 aligns across 10 bases. The CDR3 is 14 residues long. V was pared by 5 bases and J by 4 bases, with 4 bases of the junction left unmatched. The germline gives CDR1 SGHVS, CDR2 FQNEAQ. For the CDR3, the DNA is TGTGCCAGCAGCCTCCGGACAGGGGGAGAGACCCAGTACTTC. It translates to CASSLRTGGETQYF.

The rearrangement joins TRBV7-8 to TRBJ1-1, with D perhaps matching TRBD1 (6 bases). The CDR3 consists of 15 residues. Germline V gives CDR1 SGHVS, CDR2 FQNEAQ. Deletions cut 5 bases from V and 2 bases from J, with 15 bases between. In DNA, the CDR3 is TGTGCCAGCAGCCCATCGGGGGCGGTAAACACTGAAGCTTTCTTT. Protein sequence: CASSPSGAVNTEAFF.

In its sample, this clonotype was seen a few times. The V gene is TRBV11-3, the J gene TRBJ2-4; a possible D gene is TRBD1 (6 bases). CDR3 length equals 18 residues. Germline assignment: CDR1 SGHNT and CDR2 YENEEA. The V end lost 3 bases, the J end lost 9 bases, and 27 bases lay between the germline ends. CDR3 amino acids: CASSFLLSSGAPEGIQYF. CDR3 bases: TGTGCCAGCAGCTTCCTACTCAGTTCAGGGGCCCCTGAGGGCATTCAGTACTTC. The variable domain in full, completed from reference TRBV11-3 and TRBJ2-4, reads EAGVVQSPRYKIIEKKQPVAFWCNPISGHNTLYWYLQNLGQGPELLIRYENEEAVDDSQLPKDRFSAERLKGVDSTLKIQPAELGDSAVYLCASSFLLSSGAPEGIQYFGAGTRLSVL.

This chain joins TRBV6-1 and TRBJ2-7; either TRBD1 or TRBD2 may fit D (5 bases each). The germline V gene has CDR1 MNHNS and CDR2 SASEGT. V lost 7 bases and J lost 0, with 13 bases in between. The CDR3 runs to 14 residues. CDR3 coding DNA: TGTGCCAGCACTTCGGGACCTGACTCCTACGAGCAGTACTTC. Protein sequence: CASTSGPDSYEQYF.

This clonotype was recorded many times. The CDR3 DNA is TGTGCCAGCAGGCTATGGGACAGGCCCTCCTACGAGCAGTACTTC. Protein: CASRLWDRPSYEQYF. The chain recombines TRBV2 with TRBJ2-7; the match to TRBD1 covers 8 bases. V lost 6 bases and J lost 0; bases outside the gene matches: 7. The germline CDR1 and CDR2 sequences are SNHLY and FYNNEI. The CDR3 runs 15 residues.

The rearrangement links TRBV3-1 to TRBJ2-2; D possibly matches TRBD1 or TRBD2 (6 bases each). The V gene lost 1 base and the J gene lost 6 bases, with 9 bases spanning the gap. There are 14 residues in the CDR3. Germline CDR1 LGHDT, CDR2 YNNKEL (reference sequence). The CDR3 DNA reads as TGTGCCAGCAGCCAAGGGGGGGCCCCCGGGGAGCTGTTTTTT. It translates to CASSQGGAPGELFF.

Comment on this clonotype: A far larger clone is just one base off, so this is likely a read error. The rearrangement uses TRBV2 and TRBJ2-7, with 13 bases fitting TRBD2. CDR1 and CDR2 (germline): SNHLY, FYNNEI. The CDR3 totals 14 residues. After removal of 8 bases from V and 7 bases from J, the junction contained 8 bases not matched to a gene. The CDR3 is CASEGLAGLNEQYF. The DNA of the CDR3 is TGTGCCAGCGAGGGACTAGCGGGACTCAATGAGCAGTACTTC.

This clonotype was found many times. The CDR3: CASSYSGQGSSTDTQYF. CDR3 bases: TGCGCCAGCAGCTATTCGGGACAGGGATCCAGCACAGATACGCAGTATTTT. This chain joins TRBV5-1 and TRBJ2-3, with 9 bases lining up with TRBD1. The CDR3 covers 17 residues. Germline CDR1 reads SGHRS; CDR2 reads YFSETQ. After removal of 3 bases from V and 0 bases from J, the junction contained 8 bases not matched to a gene.

In its sample, this clonotype was seen many times. The chain carries TRBV20-1 and TRBJ2-7; unclear D gene. CDR1 and CDR2 (germline): DFQATT, SNEGSKA (reference sequence). This CDR3 region has 14 residues. Trimming cost V 1 base and J 0 bases, with 10 bases left between them. The CDR3 DNA follows: TGCAGTGCTAGAGCATATATAGACTCCTACGAGCAGTACTTC. Translating gives CSARAYIDSYEQYF.

This clonotype has a count of ten or more. V gene TRBV6-2 or TRBV6-3 combines with J gene TRBJ2-7; D not certain. Trimming cost V 5 bases and J 2 bases, with 16 bases left between them. CDR3 size: 15 residues. The V gene's germline CDR1 is MNHEY and CDR2 SVGEGT. CDR3 sequence (DNA): TGTGCCAGCAGTGAAGAGGCGGTCCCGACCTACGAGCAGTACTTC. Its protein is CASSEEAVPTYEQYF.

This clonotype was found many times. The V call is TRBV11-2, the J call TRBJ2-2; D not resolved. Germline V lookup: CDR1 SGHAT, CDR2 FQNNGV. CDR3 size: 13 residues. Trimming shortened V by 5 bases and J by 8 bases, and 12 bases separated the two germline ends. CDR3 DNA: TGTGCCAGCAGCCCCCAATTAGAAGGGGAGCTGTTTTTT. Protein product: CASSPQLEGELFF.

This clonotype came up many times. This chain links TRBV7-9 with TRBJ2-5; the D is unclear. The CDR3 contains 14 residues. The germline V and J ends were trimmed by 2 bases and 0 bases, with 7 bases remaining between them. Germline V lookup: CDR1 SEHNR, CDR2 FQNEAQ (reference sequence). In DNA, the CDR3 is TGTGCCAGCAGCTTAATGGGGAACCAAGAGACCCAGTACTTC. Amino acid sequence: CASSLMGNQETQYF.

This clonotype was detected many times. The CDR3 coding sequence is TGTGCCAGCAGTCTCGGGACAGGAGGAGATCAGCCCCAGCATTTT. The encoded protein is CASSLGTGGDQPQHF. The chain couples TRBV2 to TRBJ1-5, with 8 bases lining up with TRBD1. V lost 5 bases, J lost 5 bases, and 8 bases stayed unmatched. Germline CDR1 SNHLY, CDR2 FYNNEI. The length of the CDR3 is 15 residues.

This clonotype was recorded many times. The rearrangement links TRBV19 to TRBJ2-1, with a weak D call TRBD1 (5 bases). The length of the CDR3 is 13 residues. V lost 7 bases, J lost 9 bases, and 16 bases lay in between. CDR1 and CDR2 (germline): LNHDA, SQIVND (reference sequence). In nucleotides, the CDR3 is TGTGCCAGTATGGACACTACATTTGGTGAGCAGTTCTTC. It yields the protein CASMDTTFGEQFF.

V is TRBV6-2 or TRBV6-3 and J is TRBJ2-2; no definite D call. Trimming shortened V by 6 bases and J by 2 bases, and 10 bases separated the two germline ends. Germline-derived CDR1 and CDR2 are MNHEY and SVGEGT. The CDR3 extends over 14 amino acids. The CDR3 reads CASSLDYNTGELFF. CDR3 nucleotides: TGTGCCAGCAGCTTGGATTACAACACCGGGGAGCTGTTTTTT.

This rearrangement joins TRBV11-2 to TRBJ1-1; 8 bases align to TRBD1. The length of the CDR3 is 15 residues. Germline lookup yields CDR1 SGHAT and CDR2 FQNNGV. The junction had 5 bases not matched to a gene; V was cut back by 1 base and J by 4 bases. CDR3 nucleotide sequence: TGTGCCAGCAGCTTAGGTTACAGGGGGTCCACTGAAGCTTTCTTT. Its protein is CASSLGYRGSTEAFF.

This clonotype was seen many times. This chain links TRBV27 with TRBJ2-7, with 8 bases identical to TRBD2. CDR1 is MNHEY, CDR2 SMNVEV, per germline (reference sequence). V was clipped by 6 bases and J by 6 bases; unmatched bases: 7. This CDR3 contains 13 residues. Here the CDR3 DNA reads TGTGCCAGCAGACGGGGGGGGGCCGGCGAGCAGTACTTC. It codes for CASRRGGAGEQYF.

This sequence joins TRBV6-1 and TRBJ2-1; 8 bases line up with TRBD2. The CDR3 runs to 15 residues. V shed 6 bases and J 4 bases; nucleotides not matched to a gene: 8. CDR1 and CDR2 from the germline V gene are MNHNS and SASEGT. The DNA for the CDR3 is TGTGCCAGCAGCCTAGCGGGTGGGCTTTACAATGAGCAGTTCTTC. It translates to CASSLAGGLYNEQFF.

This clonotype showed up many times. The V gene is TRBV12-3 or TRBV12-4, the J gene TRBJ2-2; tentatively, D is TRBD2 (6 bases). V was clipped by 4 bases and J by 3 bases, with 12 bases between them. This CDR3 has 15 amino acids. The CDR3 nucleotides read TGTGCCAGCAGTTATTTAGCGGAGCACACCGGGGAGCTGTTTTTT. This encodes CASSYLAEHTGELFF.